One and the same sample provided the 12 T cell receptor beta chains below, sequenced in a study of cytomegalovirus exposure and HLA in healthy donors. The PCR ran on 60 Vbeta and 13 Jbeta primers. TCRdb's copy holds only in-frame clones and misses some; the assay was immunoSEQ multiplex PCR. The data hold about 150,000 clones, with 65% to 85% observed a single time. What was sequenced was PBMCs. The receptors stem from a woman aged 40-49 years in good health and CMV-seropositive.

The chain couples TRBV5-1 to TRBJ2-5; 11 bases align to TRBD2. Germline assignment: CDR1 SGHRS and CDR2 YFSETQ. The CDR3 is made up of 14 amino acids. The ends lost 5 bases at V and 4 bases at J; junction bases unmatched: 4. The CDR3 is CASSITSGGETQYF. CDR3 DNA: TGCGCCAGCAGTATCACTAGCGGGGGAGAGACCCAGTACTTC.

This rearrangement joins TRBV28 to TRBJ1-4; the D gene is possibly TRBD1 (6 bases). V gave up 6 bases and J gave up 5 bases, with 13 bases separating them. Germline lookup yields CDR1 MDHEN and CDR2 SYDVKM. This CDR3 has 14 amino acids. In DNA, the CDR3 is TGTGCCAGCAGAAAACAGGGTGGGAATGAAAAACTGTTTTTT. Its protein is CASRKQGGNEKLFF.

The chain couples TRBV5-6 to TRBJ1-1; no firm D call. Germline V lookup: CDR1 SGHDT, CDR2 YYEEEE. The CDR3 loop spans 14 amino acids. The germline V and J ends were trimmed by 0 bases and 7 bases, with 13 bases remaining between them. CDR3 region: CASSLGRGRVEAFF. CDR3 DNA sequence: TGTGCCAGCAGCTTGGGACGGGGAAGGGTTGAAGCTTTCTTT.

The chain links TRBV6-5 to TRBJ1-5; 7 bases line up with TRBD1. The CDR3 covers 14 residues. The germline V gene has CDR1 MNHEY and CDR2 SVGAGI. Losses at the gene ends were 6 bases for V and 4 bases for J; bases not matched to a gene: 6. Written as DNA, the CDR3 is TGTGCCAGCAGAAGATCAGGGGGAAATCAGCCCCAGCATTTT. This gives the protein CASRRSGGNQPQHF.

About this clone: A much larger clone differs by one base, so this may be a read error. The rearrangement uses TRBV5-4 and TRBJ1-4; maybe TRBD1 (5 bases). The CDR3 extends over 14 amino acids. The ends were cut back, 1 base at V and 1 base at J, with 5 bases in the middle. CDR1 and CDR2 (germline): SGHNT, YYREEE (reference sequence). The CDR3 coding sequence is TGTGCCAGCAGCTTGCAGGGAACTAATGAAAAACTGTTTTTT. Translating gives CASSLQGTNEKLFF.

V usage is TRBV18 and J usage is TRBJ1-1; tentatively, D is TRBD1 (5 bases). Germline-derived CDR1 and CDR2 are KGHSH and LQKENI. Trimming pared 4 bases from V and 10 bases from J, leaving 13 bases between. CDR3 length equals 12 residues. In DNA, the CDR3 is TGTGCCAGCTCACGCCCCCAGGGTACAGCTTTCTTT. As protein: CASSRPQGTAFF.

The J gene is TRBJ2-7, the V gene TRBV5-1; 10 bases map to TRBD1. Per germline, CDR1 SGHRS and CDR2 YFSETQ. There are 18 residues in the CDR3. J was trimmed by 2 bases and V by 4 bases; bases with no gene match: 15. The CDR3 sequence is CASSPTLRGQGSTYEQYF. The CDR3 nucleotides read TGCGCCAGCAGCCCAACCCTGCGGGGACAGGGGTCTACCTACGAGCAGTACTTC.

The chain uses TRBV19 and TRBJ2-7; D may be TRBD1 (5 bases). Germline V CDR1 and CDR2: LNHDA, SQIVND (reference sequence). Trimming took 9 bases from V and 5 from J, leaving 14 bases between them. This CDR3 comprises 12 residues. The CDR3 sequence is CASSQGTNEQYF. CDR3 in DNA: TGTGCCAGCAGCCAGGGTACCAACGAGCAGTACTTC.

This chain uses TRBV19 with TRBJ2-7; 7 nucleotides align to TRBD1. Unmatched junction bases numbered 6, after V lost 3 bases and J lost 7 bases. The CDR3 is made up of 13 amino acids. Per germline, CDR1 LNHDA and CDR2 SQIVND (reference sequence). CDR3 residues: CASSMNRGTEQYF. The CDR3 DNA follows: TGTGCCAGTAGTATGAACAGGGGCACGGAGCAGTACTTC. Complete variable domain (other parts from reference TRBV19 and TRBJ2-7): DGGITQSPKYLFRKEGQNVTLSCEQNLNHDAMYWYRQDPGQGLRLIYYSQIVNDFQKGDIAEGYSVSREKKESFPLTVTSAQKNPTAFYLCASSMNRGTEQYFGPGTRLTVT.

In regard to this clone: One end of the junction is discordant with germline, which a read error may explain. V usage is TRBV20-1 and J usage is TRBJ1-2; a weak D match, TRBD1 (5 bases). CDR1 is DFQATT and CDR2 is SNEGSKA in the germline V gene (reference sequence). This CDR3 spans 11 amino acids. This chain's CDR3 is CSASRVTVLSF. The CDR3, as DNA: TGCAGTGCTAGTCGGGTGACAGTTTTATCCTTC.

The V and J genes are TRBV30 and TRBJ2-1, with TRBD1 matching 8 bases. This CDR3 is 14 amino acids long. The ends lost 0 bases at V and 6 bases at J; junction bases unmatched: 4. Germline lookup yields CDR1 GTSNPN and CDR2 SVGIG (reference sequence). This chain's CDR3 is CAWSVQQGANEQFF. The CDR3 coding sequence is TGTGCCTGGAGTGTACAGCAGGGGGCCAATGAGCAGTTCTTC.

V and J are TRBV6-1 and TRBJ1-3; a weak D match, TRBD1 (6 bases). Looked up from germline, CDR1 is MNHNS and CDR2 is SASEGT. The CDR3 runs to 15 residues. V lost 1 base, J lost 2 bases, and 9 bases lay in between. The CDR3 is CASSEVRGAGNTIYF. The CDR3 nucleotides are TGTGCCAGCAGTGAAGTCAGGGGAGCTGGAAACACCATATATTTT.